This T cell receptor (beta chain) derives from a study of Ad26.COV2.S vaccination and SARS-CoV-2 variants. About the research overall: The donor belonged to the COV1001 Ad26.COV2.S trial arm.

Germline assignment: CDR1 SGHRS and CDR2 YFSETQ. V shed 4 bases and J 7 bases; nucleotides not matched to a gene: 6. The CDR3 is made up of 15 amino acids. Points on this clone: Antigen unknown.

Stated treatment: roughly 19 received Ad26.COV2.S at low or high dose, single or two shots; about 5 received placebo; per-sample allocation not given. Specimens were obtained on day 63 following the first vaccine or placebo injection. Vaccination used an Ad26 vector expressing Wuhan-strain SARS-CoV-2 spike. Assay used: immunoSEQ multiplex PCR; TCRdb lists only in-frame clones, some missing. This sample has roughly 420,000 clones, with around nine tenths found just once. Overall study findings and caveats: Breadth of non-spike TCRs did not differ between vaccinees and placebo recipients. The analyses of TCR breadth and depth may have understated the size of total T cell responses.

V gene TRBV5-1 combines with J gene TRBJ1-6, with 9 bases matching TRBD1. The sequence was obtained from a person between 18 and 60 years old who received the Ad26.COV2.S COVID-19 vaccine or a placebo. The sample here was peripheral blood, taken in a trial of Ad26.COV2.S vaccine versus placebo. CDR3 DNA sequence: TGCGCCAGCAGCCAGTGGGACAGGGAAAATTCACCCCTCCACTTT. This sequence encodes CASSQWDRENSPLHF. Full variable domain (remainder filled in from reference TRBV5-1 and TRBJ1-6): KAGVTQTPRYLIKTRGQQVTLSCSPISGHRSVSWYQQTPGQGLQFLFEYFSETQRNKGNFPGRFSGRQFSNSRSEMNVSTLELGDSALYLCASSQWDRENSPLHFGNGTRLTVT.